What follows describes a single TCR beta chain. The antigen is undetermined. The entry originates in a study of T cells expressing NK-cell markers. Study summary: CD3+CD56+NKG2C+, CD3+CD56+NKG2C- and CD3+CD56-NKG2C+ T cells, once sorted, supplied the TCR beta repertoires. Seven donors tested HCMV-seropositive and one tested seronegative among the eight sequenced. Study outcomes and limitations: The leading position in the CD3+CD56-NKG2C+ fraction of four donors also went to these clonotypes.

TCRdb reprocessed the 5' RACE reads and reports one entry per CDR3 protein, with no DNA. This sample lists 200,000 to 300,000 distinct CDR3 sequences; its ten largest clones have approximately 0.41%. This clonotype originated in a man between 18 and 29 years old in good health. The sequencing sample was made of blood T cells: a sorted CD56 or NKG2C T cell subset, CD4+ or CD8+ T cells, or bulk PBMC T cells (not recorded which).

CDR3 sequence: CASSPQYSYNEQFF. This sequence joins TRBV18 and TRBJ2-1. The CDR3 is made up of 14 amino acids. The germline V gene has CDR1 KGHSH and CDR2 LQKENI.